This T cell receptor beta chain was retrieved from a study of T cells in Graves' hyperthyroidism and ophthalmopathy. TCR beta CDR3 regions were amplified from RNA transcripts. First-round RT-PCR targeting the TCR CDR3 was performed with the HTBI primer set. TCRdb called the multiplex PCR reads again in MiXCR, with one record for every CDR3 protein. Altogether approximately 400,000 distinct CDR3 sequences are present, 19% being singletons, with the ten largest covering around 3.4%. Germline V CDR1 and CDR2: SGHTA, FQGNSA. The CDR3 loop spans 14 amino acids. This clonotype was recorded at least ten times. The junction departs from germline at one end; a sequencing error may be responsible.

The V and J genes are TRBV7-2 and TRBJ2-4, with D tentatively TRBD2 (6 bases). This TCR was recovered from a woman between 18 and 29 years old with Graves' hyperthyroidism. The sequenced sample was blood. The CDR3 DNA reads TGTGCCAGCAGCGCTGGTCCTAGCGATCACATTAAGTACTTC. The encoded protein is CASSAGPSDHIKYF.